This T cell receptor (beta chain) emerged from a study of tumor-infiltrating lymphocytes in primary liver carcinoma. Study-wide points: Compared with blood, tumor repertoires held significantly more in their top 250 clones.

The CDR3 extends over 14 amino acids. Taking roughly 20-34 mg of unsorted bulk tissue, the authors co-extracted RNA and DNA. The input was 450 to 500 ng total RNA; TCR beta cDNA was made from it with a constant-region primer. Three rounds of nested multiplex PCR with slightly modified ARM-PCR produced TCR beta libraries. The two initial PCR rounds, roughly 11 cycles each, used TRBV1-TRBV30 forward and C-beta reverse primers. Each CDR3 protein is one row after TCRdb ran MiXCR on the multiplex PCR reads. Of under 200,000 distinct CDR3 sequences in the sample, approximately 80% were seen once. As for this clonotype: Its matching antigen is unknown.

This clonotype was sampled from a man in his forties with primary liver carcinoma and hepatitis B virus infection. The chain uses TRBV12-3 or TRBV12-4 and TRBJ2-1; TRBD1 aligns across 9 bases. The sample comprised tumor tissue from primary liver carcinoma. DNA of the CDR3: TGTGCGAGCTCCAGGACAGGGGTGGTTTATGTGCAGTTCTTC. Translated: CASSRTGVVYVQFF.